A single sample is the source of the 30 T cell receptor beta chains below, sequenced in a study of CD8+ T cells in alopecia areata. This sample's treatment: oral pan-JAK inhibitor, 5-10 mg twice daily. RNA extraction and reverse transcription yielded cDNA as sequencing template. Some clones are missing from TCRdb's copy, which holds only in-frame ones; the method was immunoSEQ multiplex PCR. This table holds around 100,000 clones, about nine tenths found once. The source material was CD8+ T cells sorted from blood, sampled between weeks 30 and 35, from a patient treated with tofacitinib. The receptors were gathered from a human donor with alopecia areata.

This chain connects TRBV6-1 to TRBJ1-1, with TRBD1 identical over 12 bases. Germline CDR1 and CDR2: MNHNS and SASEGT. The CDR3 sequence is 13 residues long. Germline trimming cut 6 bases from V and 6 bases from J; bases unmatched to any gene: 2. The CDR3 DNA reads as TGTGCCAGCAGGGGGACAGGGGGCTCTGAAGCTTTCTTT. It yields the protein CASRGTGGSEAFF.

V and J are TRBV10-3 and TRBJ2-1; D possibly uses TRBD1 or TRBD2 (5 bases each). V lost 6 bases to trimming and J lost 5 bases, with 17 bases between them. The CDR3 is 15 amino acids. CDR1 ENHRY and CDR2 SYGVKD come from the germline V gene. CDR3 protein: CAISRGLEVDNEQFF. The CDR3 DNA is TGTGCCATCAGCCGGGGCCTAGAGGTCGACAATGAGCAGTTCTTC.

The V gene is TRBV6-1, the J gene TRBJ2-1; 7 bases are shared with TRBD2. Germline V gene lookup returns CDR1 MNHNS and CDR2 SASEGT. CDR3 size: 13 residues. Trimming cost V 5 bases and J 10 bases; bases outside gene matches: 8. CDR3 amino acids: CASSWEGKGEQFF. The CDR3 region has the DNA TGTGCCAGCAGTTGGGAGGGTAAGGGAGAGCAGTTCTTC.

This chain uses TRBV5-1 with TRBJ2-3, with D possibly being TRBD2 (5 bases). V was cut by 3 bases and J by 0 bases, with 11 bases left in between. CDR1 and CDR2 (germline): SGHRS, YFSETQ. The CDR3 has 15 residues. CDR3 sequence: CASSSRPGSTDTQYF. The CDR3, as DNA: TGCGCCAGCAGCTCACGTCCGGGGAGCACAGATACGCAGTATTTT.

This rearrangement joins TRBV7-2 to TRBJ1-1; the D is unclear. The CDR3 spans 13 residues. Germline V gene sequence: CDR1 SGHTA, CDR2 FQGNSA. V was clipped by 5 bases and J by 5 bases, with 12 bases between them. CDR3 sequence (DNA): TGTGCCAGCAGCGTAGGTGTATCGACTGAAGCTTTCTTT. As protein: CASSVGVSTEAFF.

The V gene is TRBV9, the J gene TRBJ2-3, with D perhaps TRBD1 (6 bases). The CDR3 runs 13 residues. Per the germline V gene, CDR1 is SGDLS and CDR2 is YYNGEE. V lost 3 bases and J lost 4, with 9 bases in between. The DNA of the CDR3 is TGTGCCAGCAGCGAAGGGGGTCCAGATACGCAGTATTTT. Its protein is CASSEGGPDTQYF.

This clone has a handful of counts. The chain recombines TRBV29-1 with TRBJ2-5; D remains ambiguous. The germline gives CDR1 SQVTM, CDR2 ANQGSEA. Trimming removed 2 bases from V and 5 bases from J, with 12 bases in between. CDR3 length: 13 amino acids. CDR3 in DNA: TGCAGCGTTGAATTCAGGAACTGGGAGACCCAGTACTTC. Amino acid sequence: CSVEFRNWETQYF.

The chain has TRBV5-6 and TRBJ1-1; 12 bases align to TRBD1. Unmatched junction bases numbered 4, after V lost 4 bases and J lost 0 bases. The germline V gene has CDR1 SGHDT and CDR2 YYEEEE. The CDR3 runs 16 residues. The CDR3 protein is CASSGTGGGVNTEAFF. The CDR3 nucleotides are TGTGCCAGCAGCGGGACAGGGGGCGGGGTGAACACTGAAGCTTTCTTT.

This rearrangement joins TRBV13 to TRBJ2-5, with 7 bases lining up with TRBD1. The end of the DNA fits TRBJ2-7 better, so the J call may be wrong. This CDR3 is 13 amino acids long. Germline V gene lookup returns CDR1 PRHDT and CDR2 FYEKMQ (reference sequence). CDR3: CASSPQGKYEQYF. The CDR3 coding sequence is TGTGCCAGCAGCCCACAGGGGAAATACGAGCAGTACTTC.

CDR3 in DNA: TGTGCCAGCAGCGTAGCGCCAGGACATACCACATACAATGAGCAGTTCTTC. As protein: CASSVAPGHTTYNEQFF. The chain is built from TRBV9 and TRBJ2-1, with D perhaps TRBD1 (5 bases). The germline V and J ends were trimmed by 0 bases and 4 bases, with 17 bases remaining between them. Germline lookup yields CDR1 SGDLS and CDR2 YYNGEE. This CDR3 is 17 amino acids long. Full variable domain (remainder filled in from reference TRBV9 and TRBJ2-1): DSGVTQTPKHLITATGQRVTLRCSPRSGDLSVYWYQQSLDQGLQFLIQYYNGEERAKGNILERFSAQQFPDLHSELNLSSLELGDSALYFCASSVAPGHTTYNEQFFGPGTRLTVL.

The V call is TRBV27, the J call TRBJ2-5; weak D call: TRBD2 (5 bases). The ends were cut back, 6 bases at V and 4 bases at J, with 24 bases in the middle. The CDR3 extends over 17 amino acids. Germline CDR1 and CDR2: MNHEY and SMNVEV (reference sequence). CDR3 sequence reads: CASRAWFGDEKRETQYF. Here the CDR3 DNA reads TGTGCCAGCAGGGCCTGGTTCGGGGATGAGAAGCGAGAGACCCAGTACTTC.

This clone was recorded a few times. J is TRBJ2-7 and V is TRBV5-1; TRBD1 matches 7 bases. CDR1 SGHRS and CDR2 YFSETQ come from the germline V gene. The trim removed 1 base at V and 0 bases at J, leaving 1 base unmatched. The CDR3 consists of 14 residues. The chain's CDR3 is CASSLNRGSYEQYF. Written as DNA, the CDR3 is TGCGCCAGCAGCTTGAACAGGGGCTCCTACGAGCAGTACTTC.

This clone was counted once. The chain is built from TRBV5-6 and TRBJ1-1; possible D gene TRBD1, 5 bases. The CDR3 covers 14 residues. The germline V gene encodes CDR1 SGHDT and CDR2 YYEEEE. V was shortened by 2 bases and J by 4 bases, with 12 bases between the two germline ends. The chain's CDR3 is CASSFSGAGTEAFF. In DNA form, the CDR3 reads TGTGCCAGCAGCTTTTCTGGGGCAGGCACTGAAGCTTTCTTT. Based on the CDR3 plus reference TRBV5-6 and TRBJ1-1, the full variable domain is DAGVTQSPTHLIKTRGQQVTLRCSPKSGHDTVSWYQQALGQGPQFIFQYYEEEERQRGNFPDRFSGHQFPNYSSELNVNALLLGDSALYLCASSFSGAGTEAFFGQGTRLTVV.

The gene calls are TRBV29-1 and TRBJ1-2; perhaps TRBD1 as D (5 bases). The length of the CDR3 is 15 residues. The ends were cut back, 4 bases at V and 7 bases at J, with 22 bases in the middle. Germline-derived CDR1 and CDR2 are SQVTM and ANQGSEA. The DNA for the CDR3 is TGCAGCGTTGTGCCGTTATCAGGCGGGGCGGGTGGCTACACCTTC. It codes for CSVVPLSGGAGGYTF.

The chain has TRBV19 and TRBJ2-7; 11 positions agree with TRBD1. Looked up from germline, CDR1 is LNHDA and CDR2 is SQIVND (reference sequence). CDR3 length: 15 amino acids. V trimming: 4 bases; J trimming: 3 bases; junction bases outside the gene matches: 5. DNA for the CDR3: TGTGCCAGTAGTAGTGTGGGACAGGGGGACTACGAGCAGTACTTC. Amino acids: CASSSVGQGDYEQYF.

This clone has a single count. The gene calls are TRBV7-8 and TRBJ2-2; TRBD1 aligns across 8 bases. The V gene end was trimmed by 8 bases and the J gene end by 7 bases; junction bases not matched to a gene: 15. The CDR3 consists of 16 residues. Germline values: CDR1 SGHVS, CDR2 FQNEAQ. The CDR3 nucleotides are TGTGCCAGCCGACCGGGACAGGCGGGATCGGGCGGGGAGCTGTTTTTT. It yields the protein CASRPGQAGSGGELFF.

The chain carries TRBV7-9 and TRBJ2-1; D unresolved. Germline V lookup: CDR1 SEHNR, CDR2 FQNEAQ (reference sequence). V lost 4 bases and J 5 bases, leaving 21 bases between the germline ends. This CDR3 has 17 residues. Here the CDR3 reads CASSSNRDGRSHNEQFF. CDR3 coding DNA: TGTGCCAGCAGCTCTAATCGCGACGGTAGGAGTCACAATGAGCAGTTCTTC.

The CDR3 sequence: CASSPGTGELFF. CDR3 coding DNA: TGCGCCAGCAGCCCAGGGACCGGGGAGCTGTTTTTT. The chain employs TRBV4-1 and TRBJ2-2; D is possibly TRBD1 (5 bases). Per the germline V gene, CDR1 is MGHRA and CDR2 is YSYEKL. The CDR3 spans 12 residues. Between the trimmed V and J ends, which lost 4 bases and 5 bases, there was a span of 5 bases.

J is TRBJ2-1 and V is TRBV7-6, with 13 bases that match TRBD2. The CDR3 consists of 15 residues. The germline V gene encodes CDR1 SGHVS and CDR2 FNYEAQ. V shed 5 bases and J 6 bases; nucleotides not matched to a gene: 4. The CDR3 is CASSPRLAGGNEQFF. CDR3 DNA: TGTGCCAGCAGCCCAAGACTAGCGGGAGGCAATGAGCAGTTCTTC.

V and J are TRBV7-9 and TRBJ2-7; D might be TRBD2 (5 bases). Germline CDR1 and CDR2: SEHNR and FQNEAQ (reference sequence). V lost 5 bases, J lost 5 bases, and 10 bases lay in between. CDR3 length: 12 amino acids. As DNA, the CDR3 is TGTGCCAGCAGCCCAGCGAGGGACGAGCAGTACTTC. As protein: CASSPARDEQYF.

The V call is TRBV29-1, the J call TRBJ2-1; 14 nucleotides align to TRBD2. V lost 6 bases and J lost 7; bases outside the gene matches: 11. Germline V gene data show CDR1 as SQVTM and CDR2 as ANQGSEA. The CDR3 contains 16 residues. As DNA, the CDR3 is TGCAGCGTAGGTCCCCAGGGACTAGCGGGGGATAATGAGCAGTTCTTC. Protein: CSVGPQGLAGDNEQFF.

V is TRBV4-1 and J is TRBJ2-1, with D unresolved. V was clipped by 4 bases and J by 2 bases, with 12 bases between them. Germline CDR1 is MGHRA and CDR2 is YSYEKL. This CDR3 is 15 amino acids long. The CDR3 spells CASSPKTPTYNEQFF. CDR3 in DNA: TGCGCCAGCAGCCCCAAGACCCCTACCTACAATGAGCAGTTCTTC.

CDR3 sequence reads: CASSPGLAGRLATQYF. As DNA, the CDR3 is TGTGCCAGCAGCCCCGGACTAGCGGGGAGGTTGGCAACGCAGTATTTT. The chain links TRBV7-8 to TRBJ2-3; 12 bases agree with TRBD2. CDR3 length equals 16 residues. Per the germline V gene, CDR1 is SGHVS and CDR2 is FQNEAQ. J was trimmed by 9 bases and V by 5 bases; bases with no gene match: 12.

This clone has a handful of counts. The J gene is TRBJ2-7, the V gene TRBV4-1; tentative D call: TRBD2 (5 bases). Germline-derived CDR1 and CDR2 are MGHRA and YSYEKL. This CDR3 is built from 14 residues. V was clipped by 4 bases and J by 3 bases, with 13 bases between them. In DNA, the CDR3 is TGCGCCAGCAGCCCCGGGGTACAAGACTACGAGCAGTACTTC. This encodes CASSPGVQDYEQYF.

This rearrangement joins TRBV5-4 to TRBJ2-7; no reliable D call. The V gene's germline CDR1 is SGHNT and CDR2 YYREEE (reference sequence). The CDR3 extends over 12 amino acids. V was shortened by 1 base and J by 6 bases, with 8 bases between the two germline ends. As DNA, the CDR3 is TGTGCCAGCAGCTTGTCAGTCGGCGAGCAGTACTTC. This gives the protein CASSLSVGEQYF.

The rearrangement joins TRBV7-9 to TRBJ1-5, with D hard to call. The V and J ends lost 1 base and 9 bases respectively, with 13 bases between them. The V gene's germline CDR1 is SEHNR and CDR2 FQNEAQ (reference sequence). The CDR3 consists of 14 residues. The CDR3, as DNA: TGTGCCAGCAGCTTAGGGAGTCTCCCCGTGCCCCAGCATTTT. As protein: CASSLGSLPVPQHF.

The chain has TRBV5-5 and TRBJ2-3, with 8 bases identical to TRBD2. This CDR3 has 18 residues. CDR1 and CDR2 from the germline V gene are SGHKS and YYEKEE (reference sequence). The V gene end was trimmed by 5 bases and the J gene end by 6 bases; junction bases not matched to a gene: 20. The chain's CDR3 is CASSKRSGRANVLDTQYF. The CDR3 nucleotides read TGTGCCAGCAGTAAAAGAAGCGGGAGAGCGAATGTGCTGGATACGCAGTATTTT.

Remarks on this clone: One junction end does not reproduce the germline sequence, and a read error may be involved. The chain links TRBV7-9 to TRBJ2-1; no clear D gene. Germline CDR1 is SEHNR and CDR2 is FQNEAQ (reference sequence). The CDR3 is 12 amino acids. DNA for the CDR3: TGTGCCAGCAGCGGGTCCTACTATGAGCAGTTCTTC. Its protein product is CASSGSYYEQFF.

For the CDR3, the DNA is TGTGCCAGTAGTAGGGTTTGGACTGAAGCTTTCTTT. It codes for CASSRVWTEAFF. The chain has TRBV19 and TRBJ1-1; D uncertain. Trimming took 4 bases from V and 5 from J, leaving 8 bases between them. The CDR3 runs to 12 residues. Germline values: CDR1 LNHDA, CDR2 SQIVND (reference sequence). Based on the CDR3 plus reference TRBV19 and TRBJ1-1, the full variable domain is DGGITQSPKYLFRKEGQNVTLSCEQNLNHDAMYWYRQDPGQGLRLIYYSQIVNDFQKGDIAEGYSVSREKKESFPLTVTSAQKNPTAFYLCASSRVWTEAFFGQGTRLTVV.

The rearrangement uses TRBV11-2 and TRBJ2-1, with no clear D. This CDR3 has 14 amino acids. With 2 bases removed from V and 3 bases from J, the gap between germline ends came to 8 bases. CDR1 SGHAT and CDR2 FQNNGV come from the germline V gene. The CDR3 DNA sequence: TGTGCCAGCAGCTTACCAAGGGACTACAATGAGCAGTTCTTC. This sequence encodes CASSLPRDYNEQFF.